This TCR beta chain was obtained from a study of T cells in Graves' hyperthyroidism and ophthalmopathy. Trimming cost V 4 bases and J 6 bases, with 11 bases left between them. The length of the CDR3 is 12 residues. Germline V CDR1 and CDR2: SGHRS, YFSETQ. From RNA transcripts, TCR beta CDR3 regions were amplified. The TCR CDR3 first-round RT-PCR relied on the HTBI primer set. TCRdb called the multiplex PCR reads again in MiXCR, with one record for every CDR3 protein. The sample lists some 370,000 distinct CDR3 sequences; around 15% were seen once. Each person with ophthalmopathy scored at least 3 on the Clinical Activity Score, reached NOSPECS grade 4 or higher, and had been ill under 3 months.

The receptor was isolated from a man between 50 and 59 years old with Graves' ophthalmopathy. The specimen was blood. The chain carries TRBV5-1 and TRBJ2-7; D gene uncertain. The CDR3 nucleotides are TGCGCCAGCAGCGAAGGAGTGGGCGAGCAGTACTTC. Its translation: CASSEGVGEQYF.